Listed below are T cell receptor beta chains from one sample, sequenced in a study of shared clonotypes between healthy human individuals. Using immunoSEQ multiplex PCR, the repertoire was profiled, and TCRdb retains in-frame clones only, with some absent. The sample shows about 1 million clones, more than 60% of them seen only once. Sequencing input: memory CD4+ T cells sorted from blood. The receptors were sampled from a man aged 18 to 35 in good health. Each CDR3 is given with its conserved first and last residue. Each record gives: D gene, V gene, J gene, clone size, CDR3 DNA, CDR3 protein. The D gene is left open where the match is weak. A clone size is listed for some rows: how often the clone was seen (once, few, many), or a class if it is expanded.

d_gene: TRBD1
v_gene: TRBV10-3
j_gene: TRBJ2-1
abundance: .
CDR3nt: TGTGCCATCAGTGGTGTGACAGGGGACCTTGCCTACAATGAGCAGTTCTTC
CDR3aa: CAISGVTGDLAYNEQFF

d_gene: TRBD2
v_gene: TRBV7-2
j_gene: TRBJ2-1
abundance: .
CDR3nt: TGTGCCAGCAGCCCGCTAGCGGGACCCTACAATGAGCAGTTCTTC
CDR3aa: CASSPLAGPYNEQFF

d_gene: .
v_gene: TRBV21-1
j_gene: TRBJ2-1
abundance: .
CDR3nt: TGTGCCAGTTTACAGGGAGGCTACAATGAGCAGTTCTTC
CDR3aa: CASLQGGYNEQFF

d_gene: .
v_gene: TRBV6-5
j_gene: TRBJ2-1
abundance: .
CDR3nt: TGTGCCAGCAGCCCCTTTCAGAGCTCCTACAATGAGCAGTTCTTC
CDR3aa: CASSPFQSSYNEQFF

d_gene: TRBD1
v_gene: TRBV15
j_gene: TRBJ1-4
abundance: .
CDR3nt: TGTGCCACCAGCCCGCGACAGGGGAATGAAAAACTGTTTTTT
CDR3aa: CATSPRQGNEKLFF

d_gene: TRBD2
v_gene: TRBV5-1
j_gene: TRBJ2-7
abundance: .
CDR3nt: TGCGCCAGCAGCTTGGCCAGGACTAGCGGGCCCCATTACGAGCAGTACTTC
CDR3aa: CASSLARTSGPHYEQYF

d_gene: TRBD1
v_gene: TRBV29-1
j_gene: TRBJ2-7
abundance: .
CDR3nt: TGCAGCGCCAAATTTCAGGGGGCACAGTCCTACGAGCAGTACTTC
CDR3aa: CSAKFQGAQSYEQYF

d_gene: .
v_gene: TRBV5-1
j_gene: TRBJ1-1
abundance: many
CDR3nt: TGCGCCAGCAGCTTGGGGGGGCCCACTGAAGCTTTCTTT
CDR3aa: CASSLGGPTEAFF

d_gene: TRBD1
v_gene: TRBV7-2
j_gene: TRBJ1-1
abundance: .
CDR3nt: TGTGCCAGCAGCACCCGACAGGGGCACACTGAAGCTTTCTTT
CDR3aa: CASSTRQGHTEAFF

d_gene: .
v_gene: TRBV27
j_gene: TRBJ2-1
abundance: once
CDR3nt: TGTGCCAGCAGGACCCTGAGGGGGGGACAGATGGACAATGAGCAGTTCTTC
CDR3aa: CASRTLRGGQMDNEQFF

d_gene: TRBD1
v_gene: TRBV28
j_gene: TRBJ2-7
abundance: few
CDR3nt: TGTGCCAGCAGTTTGTCGCCGGGACAGGGGGTCATGTACTTC
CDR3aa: CASSLSPGQGVMYF

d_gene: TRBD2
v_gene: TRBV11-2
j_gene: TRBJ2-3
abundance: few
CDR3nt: TGTGCCAGCAGCTTCGGGGGGGCAACAGATACGCAGTATTTT
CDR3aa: CASSFGGATDTQYF

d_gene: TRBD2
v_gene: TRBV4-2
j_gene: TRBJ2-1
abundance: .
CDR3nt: TGTGCCAGCAGCCCGGTACTAGCGGGGGATTCAAGGGAGCAGTTCTTC
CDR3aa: CASSPVLAGDSREQFF

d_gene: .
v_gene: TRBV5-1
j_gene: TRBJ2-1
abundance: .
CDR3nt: TGCGCCAGCAGCTTGAACGACCGCTCCTACAATGAGCAGTTCTTC
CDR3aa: CASSLNDRSYNEQFF

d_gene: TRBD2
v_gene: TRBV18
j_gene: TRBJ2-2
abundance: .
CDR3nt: TGTGCCAGCTCTGAACGGAGGCTAGCGGGAGTTGGAACCGGGGAGCTGTTTTTT
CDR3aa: CASSERRLAGVGTGELFF

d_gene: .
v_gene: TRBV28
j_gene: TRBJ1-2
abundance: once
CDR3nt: TGTGCCAGCAGTTTTGGGGGGACTAACTATGGCTACACCTTC
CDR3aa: CASSFGGTNYGYTF

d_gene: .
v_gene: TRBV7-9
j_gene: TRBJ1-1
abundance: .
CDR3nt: TGTGCCAGCAGCTCTCAGGGAGTTGGCACTGAAGCTTTCTTT
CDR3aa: CASSSQGVGTEAFF

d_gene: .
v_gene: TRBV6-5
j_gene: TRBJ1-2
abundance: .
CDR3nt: TGTGCCAGCAGTCTCGGGGGGAACTATGGCTACACCTTC
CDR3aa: CASSLGGNYGYTF

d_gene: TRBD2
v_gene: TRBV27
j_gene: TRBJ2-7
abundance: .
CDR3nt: TGTGCCAGCTCATCGGGGACTAGCGGGAGGGCCGGGTACGAGCAGTACTTC
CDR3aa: CASSSGTSGRAGYEQYF

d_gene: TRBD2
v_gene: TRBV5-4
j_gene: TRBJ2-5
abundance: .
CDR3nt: TGTGCCAGCAGCCACGGAGCTAGCGGGGGGAATTACCAAGAGACCCAGTACTTC
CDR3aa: CASSHGASGGNYQETQYF

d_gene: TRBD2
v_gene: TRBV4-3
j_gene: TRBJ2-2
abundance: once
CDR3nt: TGCGCCAGCAGCCAAGAATCCGGCGGGGGTCATAACACCGGGGAGCTGTTTTTT
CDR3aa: CASSQESGGGHNTGELFF

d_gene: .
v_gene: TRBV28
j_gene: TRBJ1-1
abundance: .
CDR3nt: TGTGCCAGCAGTTTTAACAGGTTGAACACTGAAGCTTTCTTT
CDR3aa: CASSFNRLNTEAFF

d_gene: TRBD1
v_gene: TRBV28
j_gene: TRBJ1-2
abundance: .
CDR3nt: TGTGCCAGCAGTTCATCGGACAGGGCTATGCTGTATGGCTACACCTTC
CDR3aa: CASSSSDRAMLYGYTF

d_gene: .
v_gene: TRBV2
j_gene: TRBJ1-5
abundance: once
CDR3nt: TGTGCCAGCAATGCAGGGCAGCAGCCCCAGCATTTT
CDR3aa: CASNAGQQPQHF

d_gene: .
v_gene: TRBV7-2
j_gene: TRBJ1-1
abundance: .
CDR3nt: TGTGCCAGCAGCTTAGCACAGTTTGGGACTGAAGCTTTCTTT
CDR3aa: CASSLAQFGTEAFF

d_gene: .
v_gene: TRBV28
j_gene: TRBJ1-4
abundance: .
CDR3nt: TGTGCCAGCAGGCTCTCCGGGGCCTCGCATGAAAAACTGTTTTTT
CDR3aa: CASRLSGASHEKLFF

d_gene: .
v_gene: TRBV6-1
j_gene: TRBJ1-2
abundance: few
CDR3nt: TGTGCCACGGCGCGGGAGGTCCTTAACTATGGCTACACCTTC
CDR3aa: CATAREVLNYGYTF

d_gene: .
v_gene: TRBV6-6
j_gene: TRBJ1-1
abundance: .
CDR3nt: TGTGCCAGCAGTTCGGTTGGGGGGGCCCGTAGCACTGAAGCTTTCTTT
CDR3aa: CASSSVGGARSTEAFF

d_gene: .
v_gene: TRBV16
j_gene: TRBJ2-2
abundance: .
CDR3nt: TGTGCCAGCAGCCAAAGTTTGCGACAGTTAGACACCGGGGAGCTGTTTTTT
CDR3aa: CASSQSLRQLDTGELFF

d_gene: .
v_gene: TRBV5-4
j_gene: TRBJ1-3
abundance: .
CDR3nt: TGTGCCAGCAGCTCAAAAACACAGGGTTACGGAAACACCATATATTTT
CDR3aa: CASSSKTQGYGNTIYF